These T cell receptor beta chains were read from a single sample in a study of T cell responses to AZD1222 COVID-19 vaccine. Sequenced by immunoSEQ multiplex PCR; TCRdb stores in-frame clones only, minus some. Of about 120,000 clones listed, 80% to 90% are singletons. Sequenced here: peripheral blood, sampled on day 0 of AZD1222 vaccination. Every receptor here comes from an adult in good health. Each CDR3 is given with its conserved first and last residue. Each record gives: J gene, CDR3 length, clone size, D gene, V gene, CDR3 protein, CDR3 DNA. The D gene is left open where the match is weak. A clone size is listed for some rows: how often the clone was seen (once, few, many), or a class if it is expanded.

TRBJ1-1,13,-,TRBD1,TRBV11-1,CASRTGVNTEAFF,TGTGCCAGCAGGACAGGGGTAAACACTGAAGCTTTCTTT
TRBJ2-1,18,-,TRBD2,TRBV19,CASSMGLAGTLSYNEQFF,TGTGCCAGTAGTATGGGGCTAGCGGGAACCCTATCCTACAATGAGCAGTTCTTC
TRBJ2-1,15,-,-,TRBV4-3,CASSPVEGSWNEQFF,TGCGCCAGCAGCCCTGTGGAGGGGTCGTGGAATGAGCAGTTCTTC
TRBJ1-3,14,-,-,TRBV5-6,CASSVPGTGNTIYF,TGTGCCAGCAGCGTACCAGGGACGGGAAACACCATATATTTT
TRBJ2-4,13,-,-,TRBV7-2,CASSIRAKNIQYF,TGTGCCAGCAGCATCCGGGCCAAAAACATTCAGTACTTC
TRBJ2-1,11,-,-,TRBV30,CAWSQYNEQFF,TGTGCCTGGAGTCAGTACAATGAGCAGTTCTTC
TRBJ2-5,16,-,TRBD2,TRBV3-1/TRBV3-2,CASSLRSAGGGETQYF,TGTGCCAGCAGCCTTAGATCCGCGGGAGGGGGGGAGACCCAGTACTTC
TRBJ2-3,13,once,-,TRBV15,CATSRGGRDTQYF,TGTGCCACCAGCAGGGGCGGTCGAGATACGCAGTATTTT
TRBJ1-1,14,-,-,TRBV20-1,CSASQIGGNTEAFF,TGCAGTGCTAGTCAGATCGGGGGCAACACTGAAGCTTTCTTT
TRBJ2-4,15,-,TRBD1,TRBV7-9,CASRDTGTGEDIQYF,TGTGCCAGCAGAGATACCGGGACAGGGGAAGACATTCAGTACTTC
TRBJ2-4,16,-,-,TRBV5-6,CASSDGPTATKNIQYF,TGTGCCAGCAGCGATGGCCCGACGGCCACCAAAAACATTCAGTACTTC
TRBJ2-3,14,once,TRBD2,TRBV7-6,CASSSGLATDTQYF,TGTGCCAGCAGCTCGGGACTAGCGACAGATACGCAGTATTTT
TRBJ1-4,15,-,-,TRBV16,CASSPQVTTNEKLFF,TGTGCCAGCAGCCCCCAGGTGACAACTAATGAAAAACTGTTTTTT
TRBJ2-5,16,once,-,TRBV19,CASRGWARGLQETQYF,TGTGCCAGTAGAGGTTGGGCCAGGGGATTACAAGAGACCCAGTACTTC
TRBJ2-5,12,-,-,TRBV29-1,CSANWAGETQYF,TGCAGCGCCAACTGGGCAGGGGAGACCCAGTACTTC
TRBJ1-6,15,-,TRBD1,TRBV30,CAWIGTGNYNSPLHF,TGTGCCTGGATTGGGACAGGAAACTATAATTCACCCCTCCACTTT
TRBJ2-1,17,-,TRBD2,TRBV5-5,CASSLVGSGFSYNEQFF,TGTGCCAGCAGCTTGGTGGGTAGCGGGTTCTCCTACAATGAGCAGTTCTTC